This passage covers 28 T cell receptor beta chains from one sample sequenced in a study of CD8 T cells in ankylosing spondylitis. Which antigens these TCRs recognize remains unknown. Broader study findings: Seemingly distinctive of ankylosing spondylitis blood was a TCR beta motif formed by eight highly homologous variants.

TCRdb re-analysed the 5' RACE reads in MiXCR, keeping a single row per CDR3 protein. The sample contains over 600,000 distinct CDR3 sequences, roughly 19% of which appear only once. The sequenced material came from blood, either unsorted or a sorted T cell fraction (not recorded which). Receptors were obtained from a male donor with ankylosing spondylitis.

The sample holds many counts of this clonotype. The CDR3 loop reads CASSSDGDGSYEQYF. The CDR3 DNA reads as TGTGCCAGCAGCTCTGACGGAGACGGCTCCTACGAGCAGTACTTC. This sequence joins TRBV9 and TRBJ2-7; D uncertain. This CDR3 is 15 amino acids long. Deletions cut 4 bases from V and 0 bases from J, with 14 bases between. CDR1 and CDR2 from the germline V gene are SGDLS and YYNGEE.

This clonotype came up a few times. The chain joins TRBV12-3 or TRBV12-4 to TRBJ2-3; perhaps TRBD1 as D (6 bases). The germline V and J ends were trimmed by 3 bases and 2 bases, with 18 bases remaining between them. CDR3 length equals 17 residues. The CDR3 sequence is CASSLGMGAVSTDTQYF. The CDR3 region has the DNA TGTGCCAGCAGTTTGGGGATGGGGGCGGTCTCCACAGATACGCAGTATTTT.

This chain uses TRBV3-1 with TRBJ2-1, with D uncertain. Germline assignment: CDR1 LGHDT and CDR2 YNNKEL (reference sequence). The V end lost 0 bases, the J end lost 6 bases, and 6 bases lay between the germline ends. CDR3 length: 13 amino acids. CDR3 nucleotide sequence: TGTGCCAGCAGCCAAGATATGGGCAATGAGCAGTTCTTC. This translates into CASSQDMGNEQFF.

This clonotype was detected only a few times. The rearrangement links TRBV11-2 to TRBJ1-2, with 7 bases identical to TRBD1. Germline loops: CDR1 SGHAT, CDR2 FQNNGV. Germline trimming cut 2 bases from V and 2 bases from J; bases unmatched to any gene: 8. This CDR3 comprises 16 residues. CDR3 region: CASSLFGVQGNYGYTF. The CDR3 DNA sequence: TGTGCCAGCAGCTTATTCGGGGTACAGGGGAACTATGGCTACACCTTC. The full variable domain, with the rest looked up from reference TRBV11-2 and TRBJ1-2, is EAGVAQSPRYKIIEKRQSVAFWCNPISGHATLYWYQQILGQGPKLLIQFQNNGVVDDSQLPKDRFSAERLKGVDSTLKIQPAKLEDSAVYLCASSLFGVQGNYGYTFGSGTRLTVV.

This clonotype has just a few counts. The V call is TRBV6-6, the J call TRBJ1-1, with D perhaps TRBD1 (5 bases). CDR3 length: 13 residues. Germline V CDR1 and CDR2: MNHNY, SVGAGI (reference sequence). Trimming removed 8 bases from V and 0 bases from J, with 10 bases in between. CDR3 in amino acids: CASQGDLNTEAFF. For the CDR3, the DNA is TGTGCCAGCCAGGGAGATCTGAACACTGAAGCTTTCTTT.

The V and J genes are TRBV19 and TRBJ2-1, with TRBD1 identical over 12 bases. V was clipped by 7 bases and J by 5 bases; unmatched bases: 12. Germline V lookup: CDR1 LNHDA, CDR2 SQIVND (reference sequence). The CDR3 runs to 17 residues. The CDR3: CASNPGQGARINNEQFF. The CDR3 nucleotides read TGTGCCAGTAACCCGGGACAGGGGGCTCGAATTAACAATGAGCAGTTCTTC.

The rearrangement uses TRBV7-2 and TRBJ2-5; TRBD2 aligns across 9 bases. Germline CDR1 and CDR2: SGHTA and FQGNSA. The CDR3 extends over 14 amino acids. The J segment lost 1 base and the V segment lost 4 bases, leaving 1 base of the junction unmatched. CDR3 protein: CASSSAGGQETQYF. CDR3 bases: TGTGCCAGCAGCTCAGCGGGAGGCCAAGAGACCCAGTACTTC.

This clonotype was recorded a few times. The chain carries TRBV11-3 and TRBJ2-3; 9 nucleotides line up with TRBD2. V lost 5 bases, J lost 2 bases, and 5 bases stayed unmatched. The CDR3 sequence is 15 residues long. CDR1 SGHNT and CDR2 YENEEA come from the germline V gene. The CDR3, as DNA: TGTGCCAGCAGCCAGGGACTAGCAGCCACAGATACGCAGTATTTT. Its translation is CASSQGLAATDTQYF.

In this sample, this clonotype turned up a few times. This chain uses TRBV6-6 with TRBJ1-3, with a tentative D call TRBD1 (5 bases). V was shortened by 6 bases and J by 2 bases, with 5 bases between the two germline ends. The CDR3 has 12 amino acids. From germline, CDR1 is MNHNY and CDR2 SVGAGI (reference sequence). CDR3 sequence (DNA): TGTGCCAGCAGAGGGGCTGGAAACACCATATATTTT. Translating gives CASRGAGNTIYF.

CDR3 in amino acids: CASSQAWSGGVYEQYF. CDR3 coding DNA: TGCGCCAGCAGCCAAGCTTGGTCAGGGGGTGTCTACGAGCAGTACTTC. V gene TRBV4-1 combines with J gene TRBJ2-7; 7 bases align to TRBD1. The CDR3 spans 16 residues. Trimming removed 1 base from V and 3 bases from J; junction bases left unmatched: 9. The V gene's germline CDR1 is MGHRA and CDR2 YSYEKL.

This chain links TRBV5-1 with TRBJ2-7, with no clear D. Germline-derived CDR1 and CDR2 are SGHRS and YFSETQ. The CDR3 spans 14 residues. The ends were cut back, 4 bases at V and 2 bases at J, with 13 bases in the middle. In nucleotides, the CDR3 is TGCGCCAGCAGCCCGGAGCCGGATCCCTACGAGCAGTACTTC. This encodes CASSPEPDPYEQYF.

In DNA, the CDR3 is TGTGCCAGCAGCTGGACATTTCCCTATAGCACAGATACGCAGTATTTT. Amino acid sequence: CASSWTFPYSTDTQYF. V and J are TRBV6-1 and TRBJ2-3, with D possibly being TRBD1 (5 bases). CDR1 is MNHNS and CDR2 is SASEGT in the germline V gene. V lost 6 bases and J lost 0, with 16 bases in between. The CDR3 runs to 16 residues.

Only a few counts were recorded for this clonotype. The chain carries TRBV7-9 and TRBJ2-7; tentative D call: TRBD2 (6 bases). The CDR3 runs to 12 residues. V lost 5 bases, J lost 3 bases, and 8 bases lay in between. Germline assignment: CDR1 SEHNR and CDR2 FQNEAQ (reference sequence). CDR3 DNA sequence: TGTGCCAGCAGCCCGGACTACTACGAGCAGTACTTC. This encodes CASSPDYYEQYF.

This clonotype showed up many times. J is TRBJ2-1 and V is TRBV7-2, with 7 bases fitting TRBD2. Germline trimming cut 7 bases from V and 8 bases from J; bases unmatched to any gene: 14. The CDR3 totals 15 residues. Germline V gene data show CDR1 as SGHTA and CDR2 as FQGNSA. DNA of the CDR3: TGTGCCAGCACCCCTAGTGGGGACTATCCGGATGAGCAGTTCTTC. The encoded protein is CASTPSGDYPDEQFF.

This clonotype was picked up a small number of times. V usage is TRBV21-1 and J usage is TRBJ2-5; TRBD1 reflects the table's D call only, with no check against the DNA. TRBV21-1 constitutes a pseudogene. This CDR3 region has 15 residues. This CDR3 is CASTPEGEPRETQYF. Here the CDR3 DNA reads TGTGCCAGCACCCCTGAGGGGGAACCACGAGAGACCCAGTACTTC.

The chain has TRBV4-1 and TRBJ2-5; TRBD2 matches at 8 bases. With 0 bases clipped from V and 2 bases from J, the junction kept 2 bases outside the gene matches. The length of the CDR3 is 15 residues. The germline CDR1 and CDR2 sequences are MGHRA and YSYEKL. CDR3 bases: TGCGCCAGCAGCCAAGATACTAGCGGACAAGAGACCCAGTACTTC. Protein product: CASSQDTSGQETQYF.

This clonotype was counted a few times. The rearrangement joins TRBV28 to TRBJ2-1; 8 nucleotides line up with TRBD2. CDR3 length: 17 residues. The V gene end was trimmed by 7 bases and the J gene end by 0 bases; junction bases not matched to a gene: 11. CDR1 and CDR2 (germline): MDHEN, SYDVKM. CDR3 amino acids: CASTSAGGRSSYNEQFF. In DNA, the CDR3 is TGTGCCAGCACCTCAGCCGGCGGGAGGAGCTCCTACAATGAGCAGTTCTTC.

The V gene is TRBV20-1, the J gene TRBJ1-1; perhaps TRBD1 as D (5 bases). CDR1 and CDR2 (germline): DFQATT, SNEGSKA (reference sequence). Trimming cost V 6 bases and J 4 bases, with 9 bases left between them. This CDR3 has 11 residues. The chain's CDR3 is CSAEQVTEAFF. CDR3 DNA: TGCAGTGCGGAACAGGTCACTGAAGCTTTCTTT.

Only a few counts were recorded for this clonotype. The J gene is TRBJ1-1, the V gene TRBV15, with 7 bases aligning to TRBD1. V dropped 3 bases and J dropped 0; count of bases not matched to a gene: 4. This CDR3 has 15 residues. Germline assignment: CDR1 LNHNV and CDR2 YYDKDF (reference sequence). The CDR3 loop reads CATSRAQGVNTEAFF. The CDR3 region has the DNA TGTGCCACCAGCAGGGCCCAGGGGGTGAACACTGAAGCTTTCTTT.

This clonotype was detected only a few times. Written as DNA, the CDR3 is TGTGCCAGCAGCCCCTCCCTTGGGGACAGGGTATCCTACGAGCAGTACTTC. Translated: CASSPSLGDRVSYEQYF. This rearrangement joins TRBV27 to TRBJ2-7; TRBD1 matches at 9 bases. The CDR3 covers 17 residues. CDR1 is MNHEY and CDR2 is SMNVEV in the germline V gene (reference sequence). The junction had 13 bases not matched to a gene; V was cut back by 6 bases and J by 1 base.

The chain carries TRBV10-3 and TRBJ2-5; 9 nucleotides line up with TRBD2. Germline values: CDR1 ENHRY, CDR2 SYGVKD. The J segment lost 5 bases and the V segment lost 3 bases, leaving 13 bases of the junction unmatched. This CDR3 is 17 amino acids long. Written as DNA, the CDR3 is TGTGCCATCAGTGACCTCCTTTTTGGTAGCGGGAGTGAGACCCAGTACTTC. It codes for CAISDLLFGSGSETQYF.

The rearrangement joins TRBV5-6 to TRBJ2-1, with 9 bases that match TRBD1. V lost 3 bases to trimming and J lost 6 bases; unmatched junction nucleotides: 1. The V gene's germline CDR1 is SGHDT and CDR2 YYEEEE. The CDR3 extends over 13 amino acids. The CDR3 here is CASSWDRANEQFF. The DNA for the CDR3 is TGTGCCAGCAGCTGGGACAGGGCCAATGAGCAGTTCTTC. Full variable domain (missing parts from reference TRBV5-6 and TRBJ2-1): DAGVTQSPTHLIKTRGQQVTLRCSPKSGHDTVSWYQQALGQGPQFIFQYYEEEERQRGNFPDRFSGHQFPNYSSELNVNALLLGDSALYLCASSWDRANEQFFGPGTRLTVL.

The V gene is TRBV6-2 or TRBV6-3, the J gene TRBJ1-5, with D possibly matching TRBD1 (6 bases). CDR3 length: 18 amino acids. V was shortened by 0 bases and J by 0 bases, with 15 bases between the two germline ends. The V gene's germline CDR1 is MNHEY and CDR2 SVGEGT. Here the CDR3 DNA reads TGTGCCAGCAGTTACTCAATGGGGGGGCGAAATAGCAATCAGCCCCAGCATTTT. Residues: CASSYSMGGRNSNQPQHF.

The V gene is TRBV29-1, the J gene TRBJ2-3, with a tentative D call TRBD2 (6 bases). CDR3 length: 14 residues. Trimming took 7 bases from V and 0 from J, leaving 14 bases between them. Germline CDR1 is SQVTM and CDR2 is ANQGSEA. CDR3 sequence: CSATEGSSTDTQYF. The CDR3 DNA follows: TGCAGCGCCACGGAGGGGAGTAGCACAGATACGCAGTATTTT.

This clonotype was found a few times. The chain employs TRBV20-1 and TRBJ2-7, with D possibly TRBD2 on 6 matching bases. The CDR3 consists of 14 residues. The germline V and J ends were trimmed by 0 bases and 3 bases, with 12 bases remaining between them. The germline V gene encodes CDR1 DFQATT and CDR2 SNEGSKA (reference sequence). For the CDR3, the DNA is TGCAGTGCTAGAGATAGGAGGGGTATCTACGAGCAGTACTTC. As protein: CSARDRRGIYEQYF.

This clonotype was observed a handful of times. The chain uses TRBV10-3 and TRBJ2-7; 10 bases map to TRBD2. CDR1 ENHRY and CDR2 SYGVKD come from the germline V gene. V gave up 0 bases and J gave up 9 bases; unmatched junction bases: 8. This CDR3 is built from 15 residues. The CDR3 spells CAISESSGGTSVQYF. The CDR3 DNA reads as TGTGCCATCAGTGAGTCGAGCGGCGGGACTAGCGTGCAGTACTTC.

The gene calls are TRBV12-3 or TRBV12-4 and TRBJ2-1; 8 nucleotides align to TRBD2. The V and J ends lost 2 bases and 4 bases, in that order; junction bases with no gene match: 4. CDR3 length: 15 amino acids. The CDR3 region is CASSLNSGEYNEQFF. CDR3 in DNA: TGTGCCAGCAGTTTAAATAGCGGGGAGTACAATGAGCAGTTCTTC.

CDR3 nucleotide sequence: TGCAGTGCTACCCCTTCAGGGGGAGCTAATGAAAAACTGTTTTTT. It specifies CSATPSGGANEKLFF. The chain is built from TRBV20-1 and TRBJ1-4, with 7 nucleotides matching TRBD1. Germline values: CDR1 DFQATT, CDR2 SNEGSKA (reference sequence). V trimming: 4 bases; J trimming: 3 bases; junction bases outside the gene matches: 8. This CDR3 is 15 amino acids long.